What follows are 24 T cell receptor beta chains derived from one specimen sequenced in a study of T-cell reconstitution after alpha-beta-depleted transplantation in children. It was with unique molecular identifiers that the TCRbeta library was prepared. TCRdb reprocessed the PCR reads via MiXCR and lists one record per CDR3 protein. The sample contains about 72,000 distinct CDR3 sequences, roughly 6.6% of which appear only once. Material: PBMCs from the stem cell graft donor, obtained from the stem cell graft. These receptor sequences come from a human donor who donated a stem cell graft to a child with acute lymphoblastic leukemia.

This clonotype was counted at least ten times. J is TRBJ2-3 and V is TRBV10-3, with 9 bases aligning to TRBD2. V dropped 3 bases and J dropped 4; count of bases not matched to a gene: 8. The CDR3 runs 16 residues. CDR1 is ENHRY, CDR2 SYGVKD, per germline. CDR3 sequence reads: CAISDGGTSLADTQYF. The DNA for the CDR3 is TGTGCCATCAGTGACGGGGGGACTAGCCTCGCAGATACGCAGTATTTT.

The V and J genes are TRBV24-1 and TRBJ2-3; D is ambiguous. Germline V CDR1 and CDR2: KGHDR, SFDVKD. The ends were cut back, 5 bases at V and 5 bases at J, with 10 bases in the middle. The CDR3 extends over 13 amino acids. The CDR3 here is CATSGSGVDTQYF. DNA of the CDR3: TGTGCCACCAGTGGGAGTGGGGTAGATACGCAGTATTTT.

This clonotype was detected many times. The chain uses TRBV12-3 or TRBV12-4 and TRBJ1-5; 11 bases are a match to TRBD1. The CDR3 runs to 15 residues. Germline trimming cut 4 bases from V and 5 bases from J; bases unmatched to any gene: 4. The CDR3 DNA sequence: TGTGCCAGCAGTTCCGGGGACAGGGGGTATCAGCCCCAGCATTTT. It encodes CASSSGDRGYQPQHF.

In this sample, this clonotype turned up many times. The chain uses TRBV7-6 and TRBJ2-2, with 9 bases matching TRBD2. The V gene end was trimmed by 1 base and the J gene end by 10 bases; junction bases not matched to a gene: 7. This CDR3 is built from 15 residues. Germline V gene lookup returns CDR1 SGHVS and CDR2 FNYEAQ. CDR3 DNA: TGTGCCAGCAGCTTAGATGTACCTAGCGGGGAGGAGCTGTTTTTT. The encoded protein is CASSLDVPSGEELFF. Full variable domain (remainder filled in from reference TRBV7-6 and TRBJ2-2): GAGVSQSPRYKVTKRGQDVALRCDPISGHVSLYWYRQALGQGPEFLTYFNYEAQQDKSGLPNDRFSAERPEGSISTLTIQRTEQRDSAMYRCASSLDVPSGEELFFGEGSRLTVL.

A few counts support this clonotype. The rearrangement links TRBV6-2 or TRBV6-3 to TRBJ1-5; possibly TRBD1 for D (6 bases). V was cut by 1 base and J by 6 bases, with 10 bases left in between. This CDR3 has 14 amino acids. Germline CDR1 reads MNHEY; CDR2 reads SVGEGT. Here the CDR3 reads CASSYWGGLQPQHF. The CDR3 nucleotides read TGTGCCAGCAGTTACTGGGGGGGCCTTCAGCCCCAGCATTTT.

This clonotype was counted at least ten times. The rearrangement uses TRBV3-1 and TRBJ2-7; D may be TRBD2 (5 bases). Trimming took off 1 base at V and 2 bases at J, with 18 bases between the two ends. Germline V gene sequence: CDR1 LGHDT, CDR2 YNNKEL (reference sequence). The CDR3 runs 17 residues. The CDR3, as DNA: TGTGCCAGCAGCCAAGTTAGAGTTCGGGAAGCGACCTACGAGCAGTACTTC. Residues: CASSQVRVREATYEQYF.

This clonotype showed up many times. V and J are TRBV20-1 and TRBJ2-7, with 11 bases identical to TRBD2. The germline V gene has CDR1 DFQATT and CDR2 SNEGSKA (reference sequence). The CDR3 sequence is 16 residues long. The V gene end was trimmed by 6 bases and the J gene end by 0 bases; junction bases not matched to a gene: 10. CDR3 DNA: TGCAGTGCCAACCCTGGACTAGCGGGTTTCTCCTACGAGCAGTACTTC. It encodes CSANPGLAGFSYEQYF.

This clonotype was detected ten times or more. V is TRBV10-3 and J is TRBJ2-7; 7 bases fit TRBD1. The CDR3 totals 13 residues. The germline V gene has CDR1 ENHRY and CDR2 SYGVKD. With V trimmed by 6 bases and J by 2 bases, 4 bases remained unmatched. CDR3 residues: CAISMDRTYEQYF. CDR3 DNA: TGTGCCATCAGCATGGACAGGACCTACGAGCAGTACTTC.

This clonotype occurred many times. This sequence joins TRBV18 and TRBJ2-3, with 10 bases aligning to TRBD2. The CDR3 extends over 19 amino acids. CDR1 and CDR2 from the germline V gene are KGHSH and LQKENI. J lost 1 base, V lost 2 bases, and 12 bases had no gene match. The CDR3 DNA reads as TGTGCCAGCTCACCAATCCCCAGCGGGGGGGCCGGAGGCACAGATACGCAGTATTTT. Its protein product is CASSPIPSGGAGGTDTQYF.

This clonotype was seen at least ten times. The J gene is TRBJ1-5, the V gene TRBV24-1; 8 nucleotides align to TRBD1. Trimming cost V 9 bases and J 6 bases; bases outside gene matches: 6. The CDR3 length is 13 residues. Germline V gene lookup returns CDR1 KGHDR and CDR2 SFDVKD. CDR3 loop: CATSRGLGQPQHF. The CDR3 coding sequence is TGTGCCACCTCCAGGGGGCTGGGTCAGCCCCAGCATTTT.

This clonotype appeared many times. This chain connects TRBV20-1 to TRBJ1-2; TRBD1 aligns across 8 bases. With 3 bases clipped from V and 3 bases from J, the junction kept 3 bases outside the gene matches. CDR1 and CDR2 from the germline V gene are DFQATT and SNEGSKA (reference sequence). This CDR3 region has 13 residues. In nucleotides, the CDR3 is TGCAGTGCTAGGGACAGGGACCACTATGGCTACACCTTC. Its protein is CSARDRDHYGYTF.

This clonotype was seen many times. J is TRBJ1-5 and V is TRBV19, with D maybe TRBD1 (5 bases). The CDR3 length is 15 residues. V was cut by 4 bases and J by 1 base, with 11 bases left in between. Looked up from germline, CDR1 is LNHDA and CDR2 is SQIVND (reference sequence). The CDR3 coding sequence is TGTGCCAGTAGTACATCAGGGAGGAGCAATCAGCCCCAGCATTTT. It codes for CASSTSGRSNQPQHF.

This sequence joins TRBV6-1 and TRBJ1-2; D is unresolved. Per germline, CDR1 MNHNS and CDR2 SASEGT. With 6 bases removed from V and 4 bases from J, the gap between germline ends came to 15 bases. This CDR3 comprises 14 residues. CDR3 residues: CASRDGSNRYGYTF. CDR3 sequence (DNA): TGTGCCAGCAGGGACGGCTCTAACCGCTATGGCTACACCTTC.

The chain combines TRBV21-1 with TRBJ2-2; the table's D call, TRBD1, was not checked against the DNA. TRBV21-1 has pseudogene status. The CDR3 is made up of 14 amino acids. DNA of the CDR3: TGTGCCAGCACAGAGCGAGGGGGGACCGGGGAGCTGTTTTTT. Residues: CASTERGGTGELFF.

This clonotype has at least ten counts. This chain connects TRBV4-3 to TRBJ1-4, with D perhaps matching TRBD1 (5 bases). The CDR3 has 15 residues. Germline values: CDR1 LGHNA, CDR2 YSLEER. V was trimmed by 1 base and J by 4 bases, leaving 10 bases between them. The CDR3 DNA reads as TGCGCCAGCAGCCAAGTCTGGGGCCTTAATGAAAAACTGTTTTTT. It yields the protein CASSQVWGLNEKLFF.

This clonotype was observed many times. The chain employs TRBV29-1 and TRBJ2-5; weak D call: TRBD2 (5 bases). V lost 3 bases to trimming and J lost 1 base, with 12 bases between them. Germline lookup yields CDR1 SQVTM and CDR2 ANQGSEA. The CDR3 totals 14 residues. DNA of the CDR3: TGCAGCGTTGATCGTCCGGGAATCCAAGAGACCCAGTACTTC. Protein sequence: CSVDRPGIQETQYF.

This clonotype occurred a few times. This sequence joins TRBV6-2 or TRBV6-3 and TRBJ2-1; 10 nucleotides line up with TRBD2. From germline, CDR1 is MNHEY and CDR2 SVGEGT. V was clipped by 6 bases and J by 8 bases; unmatched bases: 10. The CDR3 spans 15 residues. The CDR3 spells CASSPSSGSFDEQFF. The CDR3 coding sequence is TGTGCCAGCAGCCCTTCTAGCGGGAGCTTCGATGAGCAGTTCTTC.

This clonotype was counted many times. The chain is built from TRBV29-1 and TRBJ1-2; 7 bases are a match to TRBD1. The germline CDR1 and CDR2 sequences are SQVTM and ANQGSEA. J was trimmed by 6 bases and V by 3 bases; bases with no gene match: 7. The CDR3 has 13 amino acids. The CDR3 DNA reads TGCAGCGTTGACCCGGGACAGCCAGATGGCTACACCTTC. It yields the protein CSVDPGQPDGYTF.

This clonotype was seen ten or more times. The rearrangement uses TRBV14 and TRBJ2-3; 7 bases agree with TRBD2. V lost 1 base, J lost 8 bases, and 3 bases stayed unmatched. CDR3 length: 13 amino acids. Per germline, CDR1 SGHDN and CDR2 FVKESK. CDR3 DNA sequence: TGTGCCAGCAGCCAAGCCCCGGGGGGTACGCAGTATTTT. Translated, it gives CASSQAPGGTQYF.

This clonotype was detected ten times or more. J is TRBJ1-1 and V is TRBV12-3 or TRBV12-4, with 10 nucleotides matching TRBD1. V lost 4 bases and J lost 6; bases outside the gene matches: 11. The CDR3 consists of 16 residues. As DNA, the CDR3 is TGTGCCAGCAGTTCCCGGGCCGGGACAGGGGACCCTGAAGCTTTCTTT. Protein sequence: CASSSRAGTGDPEAFF.

The chain couples TRBV18 to TRBJ2-1, with TRBD2 identical over 7 bases. The junction had 11 bases not matched to a gene; V was cut back by 2 bases and J by 1 base. The CDR3 sequence is 18 residues long. Germline V gene lookup returns CDR1 KGHSH and CDR2 LQKENI. CDR3 coding DNA: TGTGCCAGCTCACCAGAAATGCGGGAGCCCCCATCCTACAATGAGCAGTTCTTC. Translating it yields CASSPEMREPPSYNEQFF.

This clonotype was counted many times. The chain employs TRBV5-4 and TRBJ2-5; perhaps TRBD1 as D (6 bases). V lost 3 bases to trimming and J lost 8 bases, with 11 bases between them. CDR3 length: 12 residues. Germline CDR1 SGHNT, CDR2 YYREEE (reference sequence). CDR3 amino acids: CASSSPGETQYF. The CDR3 DNA reads TGTGCCAGCAGCTCCCCAGGGGAAACCCAGTACTTC.

The table lists this clonotype with many counts. The rearrangement links TRBV25-1 to TRBJ1-1; 8 bases are shared with TRBD1. V gave up 5 bases and J gave up 8 bases; unmatched junction bases: 7. CDR3 size: 13 residues. Looked up from germline, CDR1 is MGHDK and CDR2 is SYGVNS. Written as DNA, the CDR3 is TGTGCCAGCAGTAAGGACAGGGCTGGGGAAGCTTTCTTT. It translates to CASSKDRAGEAFF.

This clonotype showed up just a few times. The gene calls are TRBV28 and TRBJ1-5; maybe TRBD1 (5 bases). V was trimmed by 3 bases and J by 6 bases, leaving 15 bases between them. CDR3 length: 15 residues. Germline-derived CDR1 and CDR2 are MDHEN and SYDVKM. The CDR3 DNA is TGTGCCAGCAGTTTGCAGGGTATTTTTGTTCAGCCCCAGCATTTT. Translation: CASSLQGIFVQPQHF.